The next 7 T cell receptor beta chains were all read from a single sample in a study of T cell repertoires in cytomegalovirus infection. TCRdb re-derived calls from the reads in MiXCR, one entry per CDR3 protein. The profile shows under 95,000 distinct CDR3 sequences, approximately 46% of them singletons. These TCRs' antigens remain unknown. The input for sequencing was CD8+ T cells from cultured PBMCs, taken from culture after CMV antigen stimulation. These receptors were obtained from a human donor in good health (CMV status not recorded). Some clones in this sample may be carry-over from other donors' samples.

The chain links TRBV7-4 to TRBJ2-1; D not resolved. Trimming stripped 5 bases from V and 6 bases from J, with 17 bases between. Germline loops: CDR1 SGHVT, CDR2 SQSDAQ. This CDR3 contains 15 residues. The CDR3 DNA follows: TGTGCCAGCAGCGCCTCGGGCCCCTATGTCAATGAGCAGTTCTTC. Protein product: CASSASGPYVNEQFF. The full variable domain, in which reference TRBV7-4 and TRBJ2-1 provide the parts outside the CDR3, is GAGVSQSPRYKVAKRGRDVALRCDSISGHVTLYWYRQTLGQGSEVLTYSQSDAQRDKSGRPSGRFSAERPERSVSTLKIQRTEQGDSAVYLCASSASGPYVNEQFFGPGTRLTVL.

The CDR3: CASSSRTAGYEQYF. CDR3 coding DNA: TGTGCCAGCAGTTCCCGTACAGCAGGCTACGAGCAGTACTTC. The chain has TRBV2 and TRBJ2-7, with D hard to call. Trimming removed 5 bases at V and 3 bases at J, with 14 bases between. Germline V CDR1 and CDR2: SNHLY, FYNNEI. The CDR3 sequence is 14 residues long.

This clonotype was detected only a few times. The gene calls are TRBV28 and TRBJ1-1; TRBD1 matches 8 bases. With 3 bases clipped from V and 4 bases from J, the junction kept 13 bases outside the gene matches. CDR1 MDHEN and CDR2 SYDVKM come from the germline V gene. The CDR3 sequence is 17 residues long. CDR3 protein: CASSFPFQGASSTEAFF. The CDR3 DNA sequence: TGTGCCAGCAGTTTTCCCTTCCAGGGGGCCTCAAGCACTGAAGCTTTCTTT. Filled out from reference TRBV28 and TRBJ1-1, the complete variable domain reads DVKVTQSSRYLVKRTGEKVFLECVQDMDHENMFWYRQDPGLGLRLIYFSYDVKMKEKGDIPEGYSVSREKKERFSLILESASTNQTSMYLCASSFPFQGASSTEAFFGQGTRLTVV.

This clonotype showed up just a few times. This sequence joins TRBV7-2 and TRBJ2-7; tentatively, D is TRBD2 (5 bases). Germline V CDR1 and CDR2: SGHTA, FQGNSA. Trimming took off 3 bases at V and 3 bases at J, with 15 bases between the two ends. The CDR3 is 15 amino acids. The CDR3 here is CASSFQLSGFYEQYF. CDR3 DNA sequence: TGTGCCAGCAGCTTTCAACTGAGCGGTTTCTACGAGCAGTACTTC.

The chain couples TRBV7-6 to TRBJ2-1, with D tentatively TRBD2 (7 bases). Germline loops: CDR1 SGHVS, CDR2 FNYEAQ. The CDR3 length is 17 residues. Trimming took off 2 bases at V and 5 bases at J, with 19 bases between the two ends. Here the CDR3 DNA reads TGTGCCAGCAGCTTACTAAGGGGGGGCCCCTTTGACAATGAGCAGTTCTTC. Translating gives CASSLLRGGPFDNEQFF.

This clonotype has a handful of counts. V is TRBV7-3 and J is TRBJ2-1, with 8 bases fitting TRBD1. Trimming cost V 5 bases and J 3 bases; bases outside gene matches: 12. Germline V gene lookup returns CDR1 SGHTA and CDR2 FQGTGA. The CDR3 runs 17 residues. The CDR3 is CASSPSPDREDYNEQFF. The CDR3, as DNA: TGTGCCAGCAGCCCCTCCCCGGACAGGGAAGACTACAATGAGCAGTTCTTC.

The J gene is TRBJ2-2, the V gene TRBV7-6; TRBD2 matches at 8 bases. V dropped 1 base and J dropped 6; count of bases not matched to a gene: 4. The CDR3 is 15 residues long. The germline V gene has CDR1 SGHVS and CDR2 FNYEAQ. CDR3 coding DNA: TGTGCCAGCAGCTTAGAGTCGCGGGGGGCCGGGGAGCTGTTTTTT. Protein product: CASSLESRGAGELFF.